The rows below give T cell receptor beta chains drawn from one sample of a study of low-dose radiotherapy and immunotherapy resistance in tumors. TCRdb re-analysed the reads in MiXCR, keeping a single row per CDR3 protein. Here the sample spans 85,000 to 100,000 distinct CDR3 sequences, more than 7.5% being singletons. The specimen comprised PBMCs, sampled before treatment. All receptors come from a male donor with prostate cancer. Each CDR3 is given with its conserved first and last residue. A D gene is named only where the DNA matches it firmly. A clone size is listed for some rows: how often the clone was seen (once, few, many), or a class if it is expanded.

clone_size: many; j_call: TRBJ2-7; d_call: -; v_call: TRBV6-1; cdr3_aa: CASTAPSYEQYF; cdr3_nt: TGTGCCAGCACTGCCCCTTCCTACGAGCAGTACTTC
clone_size: many; j_call: TRBJ2-5; d_call: TRBD2; v_call: TRBV5-1; cdr3_aa: CASNVLAGVGETQYF; cdr3_nt: TGCGCCAGCAACGTTCTAGCGGGAGTCGGGGAGACCCAGTACTTC
clone_size: many; j_call: TRBJ2-3; d_call: TRBD2; v_call: TRBV20-1; cdr3_aa: CSAQAPTSGRADTQYF; cdr3_nt: TGCAGTGCTCAAGCCCCGACTAGCGGGAGGGCAGATACGCAGTATTTT
clone_size: many; j_call: TRBJ2-1; d_call: -; v_call: TRBV6-6; cdr3_aa: CASSLERYNEQFF; cdr3_nt: TGTGCCAGCAGCTTGGAAAGGTACAATGAGCAGTTCTTC
clone_size: many; j_call: TRBJ2-7; d_call: -; v_call: TRBV7-9; cdr3_aa: CASSYMGVQYF; cdr3_nt: TGTGCCAGCAGCTATATGGGGGTGCAGTACTTC
clone_size: many; j_call: TRBJ2-7; d_call: TRBD2; v_call: TRBV7-2; cdr3_aa: CASSLTLAGPYEQYF; cdr3_nt: TGTGCCAGCAGCTTGACTCTAGCGGGACCCTACGAGCAGTACTTC
clone_size: many; j_call: TRBJ1-2; d_call: -; v_call: TRBV6-5; cdr3_aa: CASSYSREGGYTF; cdr3_nt: TGTGCCAGCAGTTACTCCAGGGAAGGTGGCTACACCTTC
clone_size: many; j_call: TRBJ2-1; d_call: -; v_call: TRBV28; cdr3_aa: CASSLWEEYNEQFF; cdr3_nt: TGTGCCAGCAGTTTATGGGAGGAGTACAATGAGCAGTTCTTC
clone_size: -; j_call: TRBJ1-5; d_call: TRBD1; v_call: TRBV19; cdr3_aa: CASSPTGGIQPQHF; cdr3_nt: TGTGCCAGTAGTCCGACAGGGGGTATTCAGCCCCAGCATTTT
clone_size: many; j_call: TRBJ2-1; d_call: TRBD1; v_call: TRBV7-3; cdr3_aa: CASSLGTGVRGEQFF; cdr3_nt: TGTGCCAGCAGCTTGGGGACAGGGGTGCGGGGTGAGCAGTTCTTC
clone_size: medium-sized; j_call: TRBJ2-1; d_call: -; v_call: TRBV2; cdr3_aa: CASNEGGRRNEQFF; cdr3_nt: TGTGCCAGCAACGAGGGTGGGAGGAGGAATGAGCAGTTCTTC
clone_size: -; j_call: TRBJ2-7; d_call: TRBD2; v_call: TRBV29-1; cdr3_aa: CSVGTSGRQYF; cdr3_nt: TGCAGCGTGGGGACTAGCGGGAGACAGTACTTC
clone_size: many; j_call: TRBJ1-3; d_call: TRBD1; v_call: TRBV5-4; cdr3_aa: CASSLGDRNGNTIYF; cdr3_nt: TGTGCCAGCAGCTTGGGGGACAGGAATGGAAACACCATATATTTT
clone_size: many; j_call: TRBJ2-7; d_call: TRBD2; v_call: TRBV28; cdr3_aa: CASSSSGRGHEQYF; cdr3_nt: TGTGCCAGCAGTTCTAGCGGGAGGGGCCACGAGCAGTACTTC
clone_size: many; j_call: TRBJ1-1; d_call: -; v_call: TRBV7-9; cdr3_aa: CASSPLSEAFF; cdr3_nt: TGTGCCAGCAGCCCCCTCTCTGAAGCTTTCTTT
clone_size: many; j_call: TRBJ2-7; d_call: TRBD2; v_call: TRBV7-2; cdr3_aa: CASSLGGTSSEQYF; cdr3_nt: TGTGCCAGCAGTTTAGGGGGGACTAGCTCCGAGCAGTACTTC
clone_size: many; j_call: TRBJ2-4; d_call: TRBD1; v_call: TRBV9; cdr3_aa: CASSSNRDRGVKYF; cdr3_nt: TGTGCCAGCAGCTCCAACCGGGACAGGGGCGTCAAGTACTTC
clone_size: many; j_call: TRBJ2-7; d_call: TRBD2; v_call: TRBV11-3; cdr3_aa: CASSPGGDGIYEQYF; cdr3_nt: TGTGCCAGCAGCCCCGGGGGGGACGGAATCTACGAGCAGTACTTC
clone_size: once; j_call: TRBJ2-5; d_call: -; v_call: TRBV7-8; cdr3_aa: CASSLVQGLGETQYF; cdr3_nt: TGTGCCAGCAGCTTAGTGCAGGGTTTAGGGGAGACCCAGTACTTC
clone_size: many; j_call: TRBJ1-1; d_call: TRBD1; v_call: TRBV19; cdr3_aa: CASRDSKNTEAFF; cdr3_nt: TGTGCCAGTCGGGACAGCAAGAACACTGAAGCTTTCTTT
clone_size: many; j_call: TRBJ1-1; d_call: -; v_call: TRBV18; cdr3_aa: CASSRGHSNTEAFF; cdr3_nt: TGTGCCAGCTCACGGGGACACTCGAACACTGAAGCTTTCTTT
clone_size: many; j_call: TRBJ1-5; d_call: -; v_call: TRBV18; cdr3_aa: CASSPSAQGYEPQHF; cdr3_nt: TGTGCCAGCTCACCCTCTGCGCAGGGCTATGAGCCCCAGCATTTT
clone_size: many; j_call: TRBJ2-3; d_call: TRBD1; v_call: TRBV11-2; cdr3_aa: CASSAWTGGTDTQYF; cdr3_nt: TGTGCCAGCAGCGCGTGGACAGGGGGCACAGATACGCAGTATTTT
clone_size: many; j_call: TRBJ2-7; d_call: -; v_call: TRBV7-2; cdr3_aa: CASSLAMSYEQYF; cdr3_nt: TGTGCCAGCAGCTTAGCAATGTCCTACGAGCAGTACTTC
clone_size: many; j_call: TRBJ2-1; d_call: -; v_call: TRBV7-2; cdr3_aa: CASSLGFPALYSYNEQFF; cdr3_nt: TGTGCCAGCAGCTTAGGGTTCCCAGCGCTATACTCCTACAATGAGCAGTTCTTC
clone_size: -; j_call: TRBJ1-2; d_call: -; v_call: TRBV9; cdr3_aa: CASSGTDGNYGYTF; cdr3_nt: TGTGCCAGCAGCGGAACCGACGGGAACTATGGCTACACCTTC
clone_size: -; j_call: TRBJ1-1; d_call: TRBD1; v_call: TRBV3-1; cdr3_aa: CASSLRTGEAFF; cdr3_nt: TGTGCCAGCAGCCTCCGGACAGGGGAAGCTTTCTTT
clone_size: few; j_call: TRBJ2-1; d_call: TRBD2; v_call: TRBV30; cdr3_aa: CAWTKGLAEYNEQFF; cdr3_nt: TGTGCCTGGACGAAGGGACTAGCTGAGTACAATGAGCAGTTCTTC
clone_size: many; j_call: TRBJ2-5; d_call: -; v_call: TRBV7-9; cdr3_aa: CASSLSLGQETQYF; cdr3_nt: TGTGCCAGCAGCTTATCGCTAGGCCAAGAGACCCAGTACTTC
clone_size: many; j_call: TRBJ2-2; d_call: -; v_call: TRBV10-3; cdr3_aa: CAISEDGVANTGELFF; cdr3_nt: TGTGCCATCAGTGAGGATGGGGTAGCGAACACCGGGGAGCTGTTTTTT
clone_size: many; j_call: TRBJ2-3; d_call: -; v_call: TRBV2; cdr3_aa: CAREAVDTQYF; cdr3_nt: TGTGCCAGGGAAGCAGTAGATACGCAGTATTTT
clone_size: many; j_call: TRBJ2-1; d_call: TRBD2; v_call: TRBV7-8; cdr3_aa: CASSIQRGEQFF; cdr3_nt: TGTGCCAGCAGCATACAGCGGGGTGAGCAGTTCTTC
clone_size: many; j_call: TRBJ1-5; d_call: TRBD1; v_call: TRBV2; cdr3_aa: CASSGDRGYQPQHF; cdr3_nt: TGTGCCAGCAGTGGGGACAGGGGATATCAGCCCCAGCATTTT
clone_size: many; j_call: TRBJ2-5; d_call: -; v_call: TRBV29-1; cdr3_aa: CSAVARGSVQTQYF; cdr3_nt: TGCAGCGCCGTTGCTAGGGGAAGTGTGCAGACCCAGTACTTC
clone_size: many; j_call: TRBJ2-1; d_call: -; v_call: TRBV25-1; cdr3_aa: CASSRRQTQAYYNEQFF; cdr3_nt: TGTGCCAGCAGTCGACGGCAGACTCAAGCTTATTACAATGAGCAGTTCTTC
clone_size: -; j_call: TRBJ1-3; d_call: -; v_call: TRBV5-1; cdr3_aa: CASSLAAYSGNTIYF; cdr3_nt: TGCGCCAGCAGCTTGGCGGCTTACTCTGGAAACACCATATATTTT
clone_size: many; j_call: TRBJ2-7; d_call: -; v_call: TRBV19; cdr3_aa: CASSSTDSYEQYF; cdr3_nt: TGTGCCAGTAGTTCCACAGATTCCTACGAGCAGTACTTC